This T cell receptor beta chain stems from a study of vaccination and CD4 T cells after COVID-19. At the Johns Hopkins FTIC core, DNA taken from cultured CD4+ T cells was sequenced by way of the Oncomine TCR Beta short-read assay. TCRdb passed the PCR reads through MiXCR, listing each CDR3 protein once. The sample includes under 25,000 distinct CDR3 sequences, around 43% of them seen just once. Treatment defined: roughly nine-day PBMC culture with coronavirus spike peptide pools or control peptides (ViraFEST assay). On this clonotype itself: Its antigen is as yet unknown.

Trimming took 2 bases from V and 8 from J, leaving 9 bases between them. Per germline, CDR1 ENHRY and CDR2 SYGVKD. This CDR3 is 12 amino acids long. The sample taken for sequencing was CD4+ T cells from blood, cultured in vitro. This TCR was recovered from a human donor who had recovered from COVID-19. The V and J genes are TRBV10-3 and TRBJ1-2, with a tentative D call TRBD1 (5 bases). CDR3 nucleotides: TGTGCCATCAGTGAGGTCGGGGCGGGCTACACCTTC. This encodes CAISEVGAGYTF.